A single sample is the source of the 30 T cell receptor beta chains below, sequenced in a study of blood T cell repertoires in COVID-19. Measured with immunoSEQ multiplex PCR; TCRdb has only the in-frame clones, and not every one. The sample has 2,500 to 4,000 clones; 80% to 90% are singletons. The sequencing input was peripheral blood. These receptors all come from a human donor with active COVID-19. The donor label of this sample is uncertain.

This chain connects TRBV30 to TRBJ1-2, with 8 bases matching TRBD1. V gave up 1 base and J gave up 7 bases; unmatched junction bases: 5. This CDR3 spans 13 amino acids. Per the germline V gene, CDR1 is GTSNPN and CDR2 is SVGIG (reference sequence). CDR3 nucleotide sequence: TGTGCCTGGAGTGGACAGGGGAGGGCTGGCTACACCTTC. It specifies CAWSGQGRAGYTF.

This clone was counted only a few times. CDR3 nucleotide sequence: TGTGCCAGCAGTTCAGGACTAGCGACCACAGATACGCAGTATTTT. Translated, it gives CASSSGLATTDTQYF. V and J are TRBV6-5 and TRBJ2-3; 9 nucleotides line up with TRBD2. The junction had 4 bases not matched to a gene; V was cut back by 4 bases and J by 2 bases. The CDR3 is 15 amino acids. Germline lookup yields CDR1 MNHEY and CDR2 SVGAGI.

This clone has only one observation. The chain is built from TRBV9 and TRBJ2-1, with TRBD2 matching over 9 bases. This CDR3 region has 16 residues. CDR1 is SGDLS and CDR2 is YYNGEE in the germline V gene. Trimming removed 1 base from V and 6 bases from J; junction bases left unmatched: 8. The CDR3 DNA reads as TGTGCCAGCAGCGTATTTTCGCGGGGGGGCTCCAATGAGCAGTTCTTC. As protein: CASSVFSRGGSNEQFF. The whole variable domain, remainder taken from reference TRBV9 and TRBJ2-1, is DSGVTQTPKHLITATGQRVTLRCSPRSGDLSVYWYQQSLDQGLQFLIQYYNGEERAKGNILERFSAQQFPDLHSELNLSSLELGDSALYFCASSVFSRGGSNEQFFGPGTRLTVL.

The chain combines TRBV3-1 (or the pseudogene TRBV3-2) with TRBJ1-6; TRBD1 might be the D (6 bases). This CDR3 has 13 amino acids. Between the trimmed V and J ends, which lost 6 bases and 8 bases, there was a span of 11 bases. Germline V gives CDR1 LGHDT, CDR2 YNNKEL (reference sequence). CDR3: CASSPNRDSPLHF. CDR3 coding DNA: TGTGCCAGCAGTCCGAACAGGGATTCACCCCTCCACTTT.

The chain uses TRBV6-5 and TRBJ1-5; the D gene is possibly TRBD1 (5 bases). Germline values: CDR1 MNHEY, CDR2 SVGAGI. The length of the CDR3 is 12 residues. Deletions cut 7 bases from V and 7 bases from J, with 11 bases between. The CDR3 loop is CASTGGGQPQHF. The CDR3 nucleotides read TGTGCCAGCACGGGGGGGGGACAGCCCCAGCATTTT.

The chain couples TRBV24-1 to TRBJ1-5; 12 nucleotides agree with TRBD1. The germline V gene encodes CDR1 KGHDR and CDR2 SFDVKD. The CDR3 length is 17 residues. V lost 5 bases and J lost 6; bases outside the gene matches: 10. The CDR3 is CATSVGQGAMEGQPQHF. The CDR3 region has the DNA TGTGCCACCAGTGTGGGACAGGGGGCGATGGAAGGTCAGCCCCAGCATTTT.

This rearrangement joins TRBV7-9 to TRBJ1-2; perhaps TRBD1 as D (5 bases). Trimming left V 3 bases short and J 13 bases short, with 15 bases between. Germline-derived CDR1 and CDR2 are SEHNR and FQNEAQ (reference sequence). CDR3 length: 12 residues. The CDR3 reads CASSFRDYGFTF. The CDR3 DNA reads as TGTGCCAGCAGCTTTAGGGACTATGGTTTCACCTTC. The whole variable domain, filled in from reference TRBV7-9 and TRBJ1-2, reads DTGVSQNPRHKITKRGQNVTFRCDPISEHNRLYWYRQTLGQGPEFLTYFQNEAQLEKSRLLSDRFSAERPKGSFSTLEIQRTEQGDSAMYLCASSFRDYGFTFGSGTRLTVV.

This chain links TRBV28 with TRBJ1-1; tentatively, D is TRBD1 (6 bases). V was shortened by 5 bases and J by 0 bases, with 19 bases between the two germline ends. The germline V gene encodes CDR1 MDHEN and CDR2 SYDVKM. The CDR3 runs to 17 residues. CDR3 bases: TGTGCCAGCAGTCCTCAGGGGAAGGGTAACATGAACACTGAAGCTTTCTTT. It is translated as CASSPQGKGNMNTEAFF.

This sequence joins TRBV12-3 or TRBV12-4 and TRBJ2-1; D uncertain. Trimming removed 6 bases from V and 6 bases from J, with 3 bases in between. This CDR3 region has 10 residues. CDR3 DNA: TGTGCCAGCAGCGGCAATGAGCAGTTCTTC. Protein sequence: CASSGNEQFF.

The chain uses TRBV7-6 and TRBJ2-7, with 7 bases aligning to TRBD1. CDR1 is SGHVS, CDR2 FNYEAQ, per germline. With 5 bases clipped from V and 0 bases from J, the junction kept 13 bases outside the gene matches. The length of the CDR3 is 17 residues. DNA of the CDR3: TGTGCCAGCAGCACGAGTCTCGACAGGGCAAGCTCCTACGAGCAGTACTTC. Residues: CASSTSLDRASSYEQYF.

CDR3 nucleotides: TGCGCCAGCAGCCAAGATGGGGGAGGGGGTGCCGGGGAGCTGTTTTTT. Translating gives CASSQDGGGGAGELFF. V and J are TRBV4-1 and TRBJ2-2; tentative D call: TRBD2 (7 bases). V was cut by 0 bases and J by 6 bases, with 14 bases left in between. The CDR3 is 16 residues long. Germline-derived CDR1 and CDR2 are MGHRA and YSYEKL.

V and J are TRBV30 and TRBJ1-5; D remains unclear. The germline CDR1 and CDR2 sequences are GTSNPN and SVGIG (reference sequence). The germline V and J ends were trimmed by 1 base and 2 bases, with 6 bases remaining between them. The CDR3 runs 13 residues. CDR3 nucleotide sequence: TGTGCCTGGAGTGGGGAGGGCAATCAGCCCCAGCATTTT. Translating it yields CAWSGEGNQPQHF.

The V and J genes are TRBV7-9 and TRBJ1-4, with 8 bases matching TRBD1. Germline trimming cut 4 bases from V and 6 bases from J; bases unmatched to any gene: 4. The V gene's germline CDR1 is SEHNR and CDR2 FQNEAQ (reference sequence). The CDR3 has 14 residues. The DNA for the CDR3 is TGTGCCAGCAGCTCGGACAGGGATTATGAAAAACTGTTTTTT. This gives the protein CASSSDRDYEKLFF.

This rearrangement joins TRBV10-3 to TRBJ2-1; 9 nucleotides match TRBD1. CDR1 and CDR2 from the germline V gene are ENHRY and SYGVKD. CDR3 length: 12 residues. Germline trimming cut 8 bases from V and 9 bases from J; bases unmatched to any gene: 5. In DNA form, the CDR3 reads TGTGCCATCGGACAGGGGTGGGCTGAGCAGTTCTTC. The encoded protein is CAIGQGWAEQFF.

This chain joins TRBV27 and TRBJ1-2, with D perhaps matching TRBD1 (6 bases). The CDR3 extends over 15 amino acids. The germline V and J ends were trimmed by 2 bases and 8 bases, with 18 bases remaining between them. CDR1 is MNHEY, CDR2 SMNVEV, per germline (reference sequence). The CDR3 region has the DNA TGTGCCAGCAGTTTAAGGGGGGGTGGTGTGAACGGCTACACCTTC. Encoded protein: CASSLRGGGVNGYTF.

The rearrangement uses TRBV5-1 and TRBJ2-1, with 14 bases fitting TRBD2. The V segment lost 4 bases and the J segment 10 bases; nucleotides outside the gene matches: 10. CDR1 is SGHRS and CDR2 is YFSETQ in the germline V gene. This CDR3 is built from 16 residues. Here the CDR3 DNA reads TGCGCCAGCAGCGGAACGGGACTAGCGGGGGCAGGGGAGCAGTTCTTC. It specifies CASSGTGLAGAGEQFF.

This chain links TRBV30 with TRBJ1-6; 7 bases match TRBD1. With 0 bases clipped from V and 7 bases from J, the junction kept 3 bases outside the gene matches. CDR1 is GTSNPN and CDR2 is SVGIG in the germline V gene (reference sequence). CDR3 length: 14 amino acids. In DNA, the CDR3 is TGTGCCTGGAGTGTACAGGGGAGGAATTCACCCCTCCACTTT. Translated, it gives CAWSVQGRNSPLHF.

The V call is TRBV5-1, the J call TRBJ1-2; TRBD1 might be the D (5 bases). Trimming pared 1 base from V and 8 bases from J, leaving 9 bases between. This CDR3 has 12 residues. Germline V gives CDR1 SGHRS, CDR2 YFSETQ. The CDR3 here is CASSLQGGGYTF. CDR3 DNA: TGCGCCAGCAGCTTGCAGGGCGGAGGCTACACCTTC.

Notes on this clone: This specimen includes other DNA sequences encoding the same CDR3. The chain links TRBV4-2 to TRBJ2-5; D might be TRBD1 (5 bases). V was shortened by 1 base and J by 1 base, with 10 bases between the two germline ends. This CDR3 region has 15 residues. Germline CDR1 and CDR2: LGHNA and YNFKEQ. In DNA, the CDR3 is TGTGCCAGCAGCCAAGCATCAGGGCCCCAAGAGACCCAGTACTTC. Protein sequence: CASSQASGPQETQYF.

The chain uses TRBV10-2 and TRBJ2-3; tentatively, D is TRBD1 (7 bases). CDR1 and CDR2 (germline): WSHSY, SAAADI. The CDR3 extends over 14 amino acids. Trimming cost V 6 bases and J 6 bases, with 16 bases left between them. The CDR3 spells CASREGQLSDTQYF. In DNA form, the CDR3 reads TGCGCCAGCAGGGAGGGACAGCTTTCGGATACGCAGTATTTT.

V usage is TRBV12-5 and J usage is TRBJ2-2; TRBD2 aligns across 7 bases. V shed 0 bases, J shed 7 bases, and the junction held 11 bases outside the gene matches. The CDR3 consists of 17 residues. Germline CDR1 reads LGHNT; CDR2 reads FRNRAP. This CDR3 reads CASGLVWLAARRGELFF. DNA of the CDR3: TGTGCTAGTGGTTTGGTATGGCTAGCGGCCCGACGCGGGGAGCTGTTTTTT.

The chain carries TRBV9 and TRBJ2-3, with D tentatively TRBD1 (5 bases). The V gene lost 1 base and the J gene lost 4 bases, with 13 bases spanning the gap. This CDR3 region has 15 residues. Germline loops: CDR1 SGDLS, CDR2 YYNGEE. This CDR3 reads CASSVLRGPPDTQYF. The CDR3 bases are TGTGCCAGCAGCGTACTTAGGGGCCCCCCAGATACGCAGTATTTT.

The rearrangement joins TRBV2 to TRBJ2-2; the D gene is possibly TRBD2 (6 bases). The V and J ends lost 9 bases and 4 bases respectively, with 12 bases between them. Germline CDR1 and CDR2: SNHLY and FYNNEI. The CDR3 extends over 13 amino acids. CDR3 sequence (DNA): TGTGCCAGGGGGGGACGGAGCACCGGGGAGCTGTTTTTT. Amino acid sequence: CARGGRSTGELFF. The full variable domain, with the rest looked up from reference TRBV2 and TRBJ2-2, is EPEVTQTPSHQVTQMGQEVILRCVPISNHLYFYWYRQILGQKVEFLVSFYNNEISEKSEIFDDQFSVERPDGSNFTLKIRSTKLEDSAMYFCARGGRSTGELFFGEGSRLTVL.

CDR3 nucleotides: TGTGCCACCCAACGAGTGAACACCGGGGAGCTGTTTTTT. Protein product: CATQRVNTGELFF. The chain links TRBV15 to TRBJ2-2; D gene uncertain. Germline V gives CDR1 LNHNV, CDR2 YYDKDF (reference sequence). V shed 8 bases and J shed 1 base, with 8 bases lying between them. This CDR3 region has 13 residues.

The V gene is TRBV5-1, the J gene TRBJ2-3; D is perhaps TRBD2 (7 bases). V lost 4 bases and J 2 bases, leaving 14 bases between the germline ends. The CDR3 has 15 residues. From germline, CDR1 is SGHRS and CDR2 YFSETQ. DNA for the CDR3: TGCGCCAGCAGCCTCTTGGGGGGGCCCACAGATACGCAGTATTTT. It codes for CASSLLGGPTDTQYF.

The chain uses TRBV30 and TRBJ1-2; 9 bases line up with TRBD1. Germline V gene data show CDR1 as GTSNPN and CDR2 as SVGIG (reference sequence). After removal of 5 bases from V and 8 bases from J, the junction contained 12 bases not matched to a gene. This CDR3 spans 14 amino acids. The CDR3 reads CAWSPGQGKRGYTF. Written as DNA, the CDR3 is TGTGCCTGGTCTCCCGGACAGGGGAAAAGAGGCTACACCTTC.

This clone ranks as large. The V call is TRBV5-8, the J call TRBJ2-3, with TRBD2 as a possible D gene (5 bases). Germline V lookup: CDR1 SGHTS, CDR2 YDEGEE. V lost 4 bases and J lost 3, with 18 bases in between. The CDR3 runs to 16 residues. CDR3: CASSTEGNLITDTQYF. DNA for the CDR3: TGTGCCAGCAGCACAGAGGGTAACCTGATTACAGATACGCAGTATTTT.

This clone was observed once. V usage is TRBV10-3 and J usage is TRBJ1-6; unclear D gene. CDR1 is ENHRY, CDR2 SYGVKD, per germline. The CDR3 spans 18 residues. The V end lost 2 bases, the J end lost 9 bases, and 23 bases lay between the germline ends. The CDR3 sequence: CAISEPKVEGGLISPLHF. CDR3 DNA: TGTGCCATCAGTGAGCCTAAGGTGGAGGGTGGTTTAATTTCACCCCTCCACTTT.

This clone was picked up a small number of times. The chain is built from TRBV10-2 and TRBJ1-4; tentative D call: TRBD1 (5 bases). The V end lost 8 bases, the J end lost 7 bases, and 14 bases lay between the germline ends. This CDR3 has 13 amino acids. From germline, CDR1 is WSHSY and CDR2 SAAADI. The CDR3 DNA reads TGCGCCAGCGGTGGGGCAGGTAGTGAAAAACTGTTTTTT. This gives the protein CASGGAGSEKLFF.

This clone was detected only once. The J gene is TRBJ1-6, the V gene TRBV6-5; TRBD1 matches 9 bases. CDR3 length: 15 residues. Germline CDR1 is MNHEY and CDR2 is SVGAGI. V lost 6 bases to trimming and J lost 8 bases; unmatched junction nucleotides: 8. CDR3 DNA: TGTGCCAGCAGGGGTACAGGGGGCGGGTATTCACCCCTCCACTTT. Translation: CASRGTGGGYSPLHF.